This T cell receptor (beta chain) was sequenced for a study of T-cell reconstitution after alpha-beta-depleted transplantation in children. This clonotype was observed many times. CDR3 length: 13 amino acids. The germline V gene has CDR1 MNHNY and CDR2 SVGAGI (reference sequence). Trimming removed 6 bases from V and 5 bases from J, with 13 bases in between. Unique molecular identifiers were incorporated during preparation of the TCRbeta library. From the PCR reads, TCRdb called clonotypes with MiXCR, one entry per CDR3 protein. The table records 190,000 or so distinct CDR3 sequences, approximately 6.8% of them present only once.

V usage is TRBV6-6 and J usage is TRBJ1-2; tentatively, D is TRBD1 (5 bases). This receptor was obtained from a human donor who donated a stem cell graft to a child with Wiskott-Aldrich syndrome. Here the sequenced sample was PBMCs from the stem cell graft donor, taken from the stem cell graft. In DNA, the CDR3 is TGTGCCAGCAGCCTACAAGGGGAATATGGCTACACCTTC. Encoded protein: CASSLQGEYGYTF.